The 26 T cell receptor beta chains below come from one sample, sequenced in a study of vaccination effects on CD4 cells after COVID-19. Libraries were prepared by immunoSEQ multiplex PCR; TCRdb keeps only in-frame clonotypes and omits some of them. This table has more than 60,000 clones, 70% to 75% appearing once. Between days 9 and 11 of culture, CD4+ T cells were separated out. The participants, recipients of two vaccine doses, got either BNT162b2 or mRNA-1273. Antigens for these TCRs are unknown. The material sequenced was CD4+ T cells from PBMCs cultured without peptide, taken after COVID-19 vaccination. These receptors came from a human donor who received a COVID-19 vaccine.

The chain links TRBV5-1 to TRBJ1-4; D possibly corresponds to TRBD1 (5 bases). V was trimmed by 4 bases and J by 8 bases, leaving 15 bases between them. Germline lookup yields CDR1 SGHRS and CDR2 YFSETQ. There are 14 residues in the CDR3. The CDR3 region is CASSVSGQEEKLFF. DNA for the CDR3: TGCGCCAGCAGCGTCTCAGGGCAAGAAGAAAAACTGTTTTTT.

The V and J genes are TRBV6-5 and TRBJ1-5, with 9 bases aligning to TRBD1. The CDR3 length is 15 residues. Germline values: CDR1 MNHEY, CDR2 SVGAGI. The ends lost 6 bases at V and 5 bases at J; junction bases unmatched: 8. The CDR3: CASSPMGQGDQPQHF. The CDR3 region has the DNA TGTGCCAGCAGCCCCATGGGACAGGGCGATCAGCCCCAGCATTTT.

The gene calls are TRBV6-5 and TRBJ1-3, with D unresolved. This CDR3 is built from 14 residues. Germline CDR1 MNHEY, CDR2 SVGAGI. V was shortened by 2 bases and J by 4 bases, with 9 bases between the two germline ends. CDR3 nucleotides: TGTGCCAGCAGTTACGGGTCTGCCGGAAACACCATATATTTT. This translates into CASSYGSAGNTIYF.

The rearrangement uses TRBV14 and TRBJ1-1, with 9 bases identical to TRBD1. The V gene end was trimmed by 0 bases and the J gene end by 11 bases; junction bases not matched to a gene: 10. Germline V lookup: CDR1 SGHDN, CDR2 FVKESK. This CDR3 comprises 15 residues. The DNA of the CDR3 is TGTGCCAGCAGCCAAGAGGGACAGGGATTTTCGACGGCTTTCTTT. This gives the protein CASSQEGQGFSTAFF.

The chain is built from TRBV10-3 and TRBJ1-5; TRBD1 might be the D (5 bases). The germline V gene encodes CDR1 ENHRY and CDR2 SYGVKD. Trimming removed 3 bases from V and 0 bases from J, with 6 bases in between. This CDR3 region has 14 residues. The CDR3 DNA follows: TGTGCCATCAGTGAAGGGGATAGCAATCAGCCCCAGCATTTT. Residues: CAISEGDSNQPQHF.

This chain links TRBV7-2 with TRBJ1-1; perhaps TRBD1 as D (5 bases). The germline gives CDR1 SGHTA, CDR2 FQGNSA. This CDR3 contains 15 residues. The V gene lost 3 bases and the J gene lost 4 bases, with 15 bases spanning the gap. The CDR3 DNA is TGTGCCAGCAGCTTGGCAGGGCCCCAGGGCACTGAAGCTTTCTTT. It is translated as CASSLAGPQGTEAFF.

CDR3: CASRIREGPYEQYV. The CDR3 DNA sequence: TGCGCCAGCAGAATCCGCGAGGGTCCCTACGAGCAGTACGTC. The chain links TRBV5-1 to TRBJ2-7; D is possibly TRBD2 (5 bases). V lost 5 bases and J 2 bases, leaving 14 bases between the germline ends. Germline V CDR1 and CDR2: SGHRS, YFSETQ. The CDR3 spans 14 residues.

The count of this clone is one. The gene calls are TRBV7-2 and TRBJ2-3; a weak D match, TRBD1 (6 bases). The CDR3 extends over 14 amino acids. CDR1 is SGHTA, CDR2 FQGNSA, per germline. V was trimmed by 5 bases and J by 6 bases, leaving 15 bases between them. The chain's CDR3 is CASSTDNDRDTQYF. In DNA form, the CDR3 reads TGTGCCAGCAGCACGGACAACGACAGGGATACGCAGTATTTT.

CDR3 sequence (DNA): TGTGCCAGCGGCGAGACCCAGTACTTC. Protein sequence: CASGETQYF. The chain joins TRBV21-1 to TRBJ2-5; the DNA was not used to check the table's D call, TRBD1. TRBV21-1 is a pseudogene locus. The CDR3 totals 9 residues.

The CDR3 here is CASSLNSGGGSETQYF. The CDR3 nucleotides are TGTGCCAGCAGCTTAAATTCGGGCGGGGGATCAGAGACCCAGTACTTC. This rearrangement joins TRBV7-2 to TRBJ2-5; 7 bases agree with TRBD2. Germline CDR1 and CDR2: SGHTA and FQGNSA. With 2 bases clipped from V and 4 bases from J, the junction kept 10 bases outside the gene matches. CDR3 length: 16 residues. Combining the CDR3 with reference TRBV7-2 and TRBJ2-5 gives the whole variable domain GAGVSQSPSNKVTEKGKDVELRCDPISGHTALYWYRQSLGQGLEFLIYFQGNSAPDKSGLPSDRFSAERTGGSVSTLTIQRTQQEDSAVYLCASSLNSGGGSETQYFGPGTRLLVL.

The chain joins TRBV9 to TRBJ1-1; D may be TRBD1 (5 bases). The germline V and J ends were trimmed by 3 bases and 3 bases, with 12 bases remaining between them. The germline V gene has CDR1 SGDLS and CDR2 YYNGEE. This CDR3 spans 14 amino acids. The CDR3 region is CASSAVGRDTEAFF. The CDR3 DNA follows: TGTGCCAGCAGCGCCGTGGGGCGCGACACTGAAGCTTTCTTT.

This clone has just one count. This chain connects TRBV7-3 to TRBJ2-3; 10 nucleotides align to TRBD2. Germline assignment: CDR1 SGHTA and CDR2 FQGTGA. The CDR3 runs 18 residues. J lost 5 bases, V lost 6 bases, and 17 bases had no gene match. CDR3 protein: CASSFPPGERGGVDTQYF. For the CDR3, the DNA is TGTGCCAGCAGTTTTCCCCCGGGAGAGCGGGGGGGTGTAGATACGCAGTATTTT. The whole variable domain, remainder taken from reference TRBV7-3 and TRBJ2-3, is GAGVSQTPSNKVTEKGKYVELRCDPISGHTALYWYRQSLGQGPEFLIYFQGTGAADDSGLPNDRFFAVRPEGSVSTLKIQRTERGDSAVYLCASSFPPGERGGVDTQYFGPGTRLTVL.

The chain uses TRBV2 and TRBJ1-2; D not certain. Germline CDR1 is SNHLY and CDR2 is FYNNEI. The CDR3 runs 12 residues. The V end was cut by 4 bases, the J end by 2 bases, with 5 bases between. The CDR3 sequence is CASSVFNYGYTF. DNA of the CDR3: TGTGCCAGCAGTGTCTTCAACTATGGCTACACCTTC.

The genes are TRBV5-1 and TRBJ1-3; D gene uncertain. V lost 7 bases and J lost 0, with 8 bases in between. Per germline, CDR1 SGHRS and CDR2 YFSETQ. The CDR3 sequence is 13 residues long. CDR3: CASRQTSGNTIYF. The CDR3 region has the DNA TGCGCCAGCCGTCAGACCTCTGGAAACACCATATATTTT.

The V and J genes are TRBV7-2 and TRBJ2-5, with D possibly matching TRBD1 (6 bases). The CDR3 contains 15 residues. Trimming took off 6 bases at V and 1 base at J, with 15 bases between the two ends. Germline V CDR1 and CDR2: SGHTA, FQGNSA. CDR3 nucleotide sequence: TGTGCCAGCAGATCAGACAGGACCTTCCAAGAGACCCAGTACTTC. It is translated as CASRSDRTFQETQYF.

The rearrangement joins TRBV6-1 to TRBJ2-7; 7 positions agree with TRBD1. This CDR3 region has 16 residues. Germline V gene data show CDR1 as MNHNS and CDR2 as SASEGT. Trimming at V came to 1 base and at J to 0 bases, leaving 6 bases not matched to a gene. The CDR3 here is CASSEVLTGSSYEQYV. The CDR3 nucleotides are TGTGCCAGCAGTGAAGTTCTGACAGGGAGCTCCTACGAGCAGTACGTC.

The rearrangement links TRBV18 to TRBJ2-3, with a tentative D call TRBD1 (5 bases). V shed 2 bases and J shed 3 bases, with 12 bases lying between them. The germline V gene encodes CDR1 KGHSH and CDR2 LQKENI. The CDR3 has 15 amino acids. Here the CDR3 reads CASSPNLRGTDTQYF. CDR3 bases: TGTGCCAGCTCACCAAATTTAAGGGGAACAGATACGCAGTATTTT.

The chain links TRBV4-1 to TRBJ1-5; the D gene is possibly TRBD1 (5 bases). This CDR3 is 17 amino acids long. Trimming removed 0 bases at V and 7 bases at J, with 19 bases between. Germline V gene sequence: CDR1 MGHRA, CDR2 YSYEKL. CDR3 loop: CASSQEGRAQSGQPQHF. The CDR3 bases are TGCGCCAGCAGCCAAGAGGGCAGGGCGCAATCCGGACAGCCCCAGCATTTT.

V usage is TRBV15 and J usage is TRBJ2-5; D is unclear. Germline V lookup: CDR1 LNHNV, CDR2 YYDKDF (reference sequence). The CDR3 consists of 12 residues. V was clipped by 1 base and J by 3 bases, with 3 bases between them. The CDR3 bases are TGTGCCACCAGCAGAGCGGAAGAGACCCAGTACTTC. This sequence encodes CATSRAEETQYF.

The chain has TRBV5-4 and TRBJ2-3; D might be TRBD1 (6 bases). The ends were cut back, 0 bases at V and 6 bases at J, with 11 bases in the middle. This CDR3 has 14 amino acids. Germline V lookup: CDR1 SGHNT, CDR2 YYREEE (reference sequence). The CDR3 sequence: CASSLESGADTQYF. CDR3 in DNA: TGTGCCAGCAGCTTGGAGTCAGGGGCGGATACGCAGTATTTT.

The genes are TRBV7-2 and TRBJ2-3; D remains ambiguous. V lost 5 bases, J lost 2 bases, and 11 bases lay in between. The CDR3 sequence is 14 residues long. Germline values: CDR1 SGHTA, CDR2 FQGNSA. CDR3 DNA: TGTGCCAGCAGCCAGCTTACACTCACAGATACGCAGTATTTT. This codes for CASSQLTLTDTQYF.

The rearrangement joins TRBV9 to TRBJ1-5; the D is unclear. The V end was cut by 0 bases, the J end by 3 bases, with 7 bases between. The CDR3 is 14 residues long. Germline CDR1 SGDLS, CDR2 YYNGEE. The CDR3 loop reads CASSVDTNNQPQHF. CDR3 sequence (DNA): TGTGCCAGCAGCGTAGATACTAACAATCAGCCCCAGCATTTT.

This clone was found a few times. The chain has TRBV7-8 and TRBJ1-4; no reliable D call. Germline loops: CDR1 SGHVS, CDR2 FQNEAQ. With 1 base removed from V and 8 bases from J, the gap between germline ends came to 11 bases. The CDR3 runs 14 residues. The CDR3 reads CASSLGSTGEKLFF. DNA for the CDR3: TGTGCCAGCAGCTTAGGGTCTACCGGAGAAAAACTGTTTTTT.

V usage is TRBV5-6 and J usage is TRBJ2-3; TRBD2 matches 11 bases. Trimming at V came to 2 bases and at J to 1 base, leaving 9 bases not matched to a gene. CDR1 is SGHDT and CDR2 is YYEEEE in the germline V gene. The CDR3 has 18 amino acids. The DNA of the CDR3 is TGTGCCAGCAGCTTCGTTTACACTAGCGGGGGACGCACAGATACGCAGTATTTT. Residues: CASSFVYTSGGRTDTQYF.

The chain employs TRBV21-1 and TRBJ1-2; the DNA was not used to check the table's D call, TRBD1. TRBV21-1 is described as a pseudogene. This CDR3 has 17 residues. The CDR3 DNA reads as TGTGCCAGCAGCAAAAGAGGAGAACAGGGGGCGGGGTATGGCTACACCTTC. Its protein is CASSKRGEQGAGYGYTF.

CDR3 in DNA: TGTGCCAGCAGTTTAGTAGAAACAACGCAGTATTTT. This codes for CASSLVETTQYF. The chain recombines TRBV12-3 or TRBV12-4 with TRBJ2-3; no clear D. The V and J ends lost 1 base and 9 bases respectively, with 8 bases between them. The CDR3 extends over 12 amino acids.